What follows are 18 T cell receptor beta chains derived from one specimen sequenced in a study of cytomegalovirus exposure and HLA in healthy donors. The primer mix had 60 Vbeta and 13 Jbeta primers. The repertoire was sequenced with immunoSEQ multiplex PCR; TCRdb's copy has only in-frame clones and lacks some. The sample has roughly 100,000 clones, roughly 80% seen once. Sequenced: PBMCs. The receptors were sampled from a woman aged 40 to 50 in good health and CMV-seronegative.

The rearrangement joins TRBV7-9 to TRBJ2-5; 7 positions match TRBD2. This CDR3 has 14 residues. The J segment lost 5 bases and the V segment lost 8 bases, leaving 11 bases of the junction unmatched. CDR1 is SEHNR, CDR2 FQNEAQ, per germline (reference sequence). The CDR3: CASGYLAVQETQYF. DNA for the CDR3: TGTGCCAGCGGTTATCTAGCGGTTCAGGAGACCCAGTACTTC.

The chain combines TRBV6-1 with TRBJ2-6, with a tentative D call TRBD2 (6 bases). V lost 4 bases, J lost 0 bases, and 10 bases lay in between. This CDR3 has 16 amino acids. Per the germline V gene, CDR1 is MNHNS and CDR2 is SASEGT. The DNA for the CDR3 is TGTGCCAGCAGTGGGGGGAGGACCTCTGGGGCCAACGTCCTGACTTTC. It encodes CASSGGRTSGANVLTF.

The chain employs TRBV28 and TRBJ2-3; D not certain. The CDR3 extends over 15 amino acids. The ends were cut back, 2 bases at V and 0 bases at J, with 9 bases in the middle. Germline V lookup: CDR1 MDHEN, CDR2 SYDVKM. The CDR3 DNA is TGTGCCAGCAGTTTACGACTGGCTAGCACAGATACGCAGTATTTT. This encodes CASSLRLASTDTQYF.

The J gene is TRBJ1-2, the V gene TRBV5-4, with D perhaps matching TRBD1 (6 bases). The germline V and J ends were trimmed by 4 bases and 8 bases, with 18 bases remaining between them. CDR1 is SGHNT and CDR2 is YYREEE in the germline V gene (reference sequence). This CDR3 comprises 14 residues. The chain's CDR3 is CASSLEAYRVGYTF. The CDR3 DNA is TGTGCCAGCAGCCTCGAGGCGTACAGGGTCGGCTACACCTTC.

This sequence joins TRBV7-6 and TRBJ2-1; 9 nucleotides agree with TRBD2. The germline V gene encodes CDR1 SGHVS and CDR2 FNYEAQ. Trimming removed 4 bases from V and 4 bases from J; junction bases left unmatched: 5. The CDR3 contains 15 residues. CDR3 region: CASSSLAGAYNEQFF. The CDR3 DNA follows: TGTGCCAGCAGCTCACTAGCGGGCGCATACAATGAGCAGTTCTTC.

The chain links TRBV28 to TRBJ1-1, with D perhaps TRBD1 (5 bases). Germline CDR1 and CDR2: MDHEN and SYDVKM. CDR3 size: 15 residues. The V end was cut by 4 bases, the J end by 4 bases, with 16 bases between. The CDR3 is CASSYPSGGSTEAFF. The CDR3 DNA reads TGTGCCAGCAGTTACCCCTCGGGGGGGAGCACTGAAGCTTTCTTT.

The chain carries TRBV28 and TRBJ1-5, with TRBD1 matching 8 bases. CDR1 is MDHEN and CDR2 is SYDVKM in the germline V gene. This CDR3 comprises 13 residues. The V and J ends lost 6 bases and 6 bases, in that order; junction bases with no gene match: 4. The CDR3: CASRRQGSQPQHF. The CDR3 DNA reads as TGTGCCAGCAGGAGACAGGGGTCTCAGCCCCAGCATTTT.

The V gene is TRBV29-1, the J gene TRBJ1-1; the match to TRBD1 covers 7 bases. Unmatched junction bases numbered 5, after V lost 6 bases and J lost 1 base. Per the germline V gene, CDR1 is SQVTM and CDR2 is ANQGSEA. The CDR3 sequence is 13 residues long. CDR3 sequence (DNA): TGCAGCGTGAAAAGACAGGGGAACACTGAAGCTTTCTTT. Amino acid sequence: CSVKRQGNTEAFF.

The chain couples TRBV28 to TRBJ2-5, with 8 bases matching TRBD1. The CDR3 sequence is 15 residues long. The V segment lost 7 bases and the J segment 3 bases; nucleotides outside the gene matches: 10. Germline V gene sequence: CDR1 MDHEN, CDR2 SYDVKM. The CDR3 region has the DNA TGTGCCAGCACCTCGGCCGGACAGGGTGAAGAGACCCAGTACTTC. Translation gives CASTSAGQGEETQYF.

The gene calls are TRBV27 and TRBJ2-7; D might be TRBD1 (6 bases). V lost 5 bases, J lost 1 base, and 12 bases lay in between. There are 14 residues in the CDR3. Germline CDR1 reads MNHEY; CDR2 reads SMNVEV (reference sequence). CDR3 nucleotides: TGTGCCAGCAGTACCATGGACAGATCCTACGAGCAGTACTTC. This sequence encodes CASSTMDRSYEQYF.

The rearrangement joins TRBV27 to TRBJ2-1; 8 bases fit TRBD1. Per the germline V gene, CDR1 is MNHEY and CDR2 is SMNVEV (reference sequence). The J segment lost 0 bases and the V segment lost 6 bases, leaving 16 bases of the junction unmatched. The CDR3 spans 19 residues. In DNA form, the CDR3 reads TGTGCCAGCAGCCGACCTGACAGGGGACCCATGAGCTCCTACAATGAGCAGTTCTTC. Translating it yields CASSRPDRGPMSSYNEQFF.

The chain links TRBV5-3 to TRBJ1-2; no firm D call. TRBV5-3 is recorded as an ORF, its role being uncertain. CDR3 size: 12 residues. V was pared by 4 bases and J by 5 bases, with 9 bases between. CDR3 DNA: TGTGCCAGAAGCCTCTCCCTGTATGGCTACACCTTC. Amino acids: CARSLSLYGYTF.

This clone has a handful of counts. Distinct nucleotide sequences in the sample also encode this CDR3. The V call is TRBV6-6, the J call TRBJ2-5, with D perhaps matching TRBD1 (6 bases). V lost 0 bases, J lost 3 bases, and 8 bases lay in between. This CDR3 contains 14 residues. The germline V gene has CDR1 MNHNY and CDR2 SVGAGI (reference sequence). The CDR3 is CASSYSNREETQYF. DNA for the CDR3: TGTGCCAGCAGTTACTCGAACAGGGAAGAGACCCAGTACTTC.

The chain links TRBV19 to TRBJ2-1; D is possibly TRBD2 (6 bases). CDR1 LNHDA and CDR2 SQIVND come from the germline V gene (reference sequence). This CDR3 is 16 amino acids long. V dropped 5 bases and J dropped 0 bases, with 14 bases sitting between them. The CDR3 DNA follows: TGTGCCAGTAGTGTTATGGGGAGGAGCTCCTACAATGAGCAGTTCTTC. It translates to CASSVMGRSSYNEQFF.

The chain uses TRBV9 and TRBJ1-4; 7 nucleotides line up with TRBD1. The trim removed 1 base at V and 0 bases at J, leaving 6 bases unmatched. Germline CDR1 SGDLS, CDR2 YYNGEE. The CDR3 is 17 residues long. The CDR3 sequence: CASSVLPTGATNEKLFF. In nucleotides, the CDR3 is TGTGCCAGCAGCGTACTCCCCACAGGGGCAACTAATGAAAAACTGTTTTTT.

This chain connects TRBV28 to TRBJ2-4; TRBD1 aligns across 7 bases. Germline lookup yields CDR1 MDHEN and CDR2 SYDVKM. The J segment lost 6 bases and the V segment lost 2 bases, leaving 10 bases of the junction unmatched. This CDR3 is built from 16 residues. The CDR3 DNA is TGTGCCAGCAGTTTAATGGGGGCAACAGGGGCAAACATTCAGTACTTC. It encodes CASSLMGATGANIQYF.

The V call is TRBV7-2, the J call TRBJ1-2; D is ambiguous. Germline assignment: CDR1 SGHTA and CDR2 FQGNSA. This CDR3 comprises 14 residues. The V end lost 2 bases, the J end lost 9 bases, and 16 bases lay between the germline ends. The CDR3 nucleotides are TGTGCCAGCAGCTTAACTTCGGACGGGGAGCGCTACACCTTC. Protein sequence: CASSLTSDGERYTF.

V is TRBV29-1 and J is TRBJ2-7; 9 bases are shared with TRBD2. V shed 3 bases and J 5 bases; nucleotides not matched to a gene: 5. Looked up from germline, CDR1 is SQVTM and CDR2 is ANQGSEA. The CDR3 runs 13 residues. CDR3 amino acids: CSVDSGRSDEQYF. CDR3 DNA sequence: TGCAGCGTTGATAGCGGGAGATCAGACGAGCAGTACTTC.